Following are 3 T cell receptor beta chains from one sample sequenced in a study of PD-1 blockade in mismatch repair-deficient tumors. This table comes from immunoSEQ multiplex PCR, and its TCRdb copy is limited to in-frame clones, with some not included. The sample lists around 52,000 clones, 81% occurring once. Sequenced here: peripheral blood, sampled about 20 weeks after starting pembrolizumab. The receptors shown here come from an adult with mismatch repair-deficient cancer.

The J gene is TRBJ1-3, the V gene TRBV7-8, with D maybe TRBD1 (5 bases). Germline V gene lookup returns CDR1 SGHVS and CDR2 FQNEAQ. This CDR3 spans 16 amino acids. The V end lost 6 bases, the J end lost 4 bases, and 19 bases lay between the germline ends. CDR3 bases: TGTGCCAGCAGTTCATGGGGCGATGCCCGAGGAAACACCATATATTTT. Protein product: CASSSWGDARGNTIYF.

This clone appeared once. This sequence joins TRBV19 and TRBJ1-3; D not resolved. CDR1 LNHDA and CDR2 SQIVND come from the germline V gene (reference sequence). The CDR3 covers 14 residues. V lost 10 bases and J 0 bases, leaving 13 bases between the germline ends. The CDR3 nucleotides read TGTGCCACTCGGGCGGGGAGCTCTGGAAACACCATATATTTT. Residues: CATRAGSSGNTIYF.

The chain recombines TRBV11-3 with TRBJ2-7; D could derive from TRBD1 or TRBD2 (5 bases each). Trimming left V 1 base short and J 3 bases short, with 7 bases between. Germline V gene sequence: CDR1 SGHNT, CDR2 YENEEA. The CDR3 has 13 residues. CDR3 sequence (DNA): TGTGCCAGCAGCTTAGGGGACGGCTACGAGCAGTACTTC. Translation gives CASSLGDGYEQYF. The variable domain in full, completed from reference TRBV11-3 and TRBJ2-7, reads EAGVVQSPRYKIIEKKQPVAFWCNPISGHNTLYWYLQNLGQGPELLIRYENEEAVDDSQLPKDRFSAERLKGVDSTLKIQPAELGDSAVYLCASSLGDGYEQYFGPGTRLTVT.